Listed here are 14 T cell receptor beta chains from one sample, sequenced in a study of blood T cell repertoires in COVID-19. Method: immunoSEQ multiplex PCR; TCRdb's copy keeps in-frame clones and lacks some. The table includes some 90,000 clones, 75% to 90% detected once. Sequences were obtained from peripheral blood. These receptors were collected from an elderly woman with acute or convalescent COVID-19.

The chain links TRBV4-2 to TRBJ2-1; 8 bases fit TRBD2. The ends lost 6 bases at V and 0 bases at J; junction bases unmatched: 10. The CDR3 runs to 17 residues. Germline V gene lookup returns CDR1 LGHNA and CDR2 YNFKEQ. CDR3 sequence: CASRPGRGESSYNEQFF. Here the CDR3 DNA reads TGTGCCAGCAGACCCGGGCGGGGGGAGAGCTCCTACAATGAGCAGTTCTTC.

V usage is TRBV6-5 and J usage is TRBJ2-7; a weak D match, TRBD2 (6 bases). The ends were cut back, 7 bases at V and 0 bases at J, with 10 bases in the middle. This CDR3 comprises 13 residues. CDR1 and CDR2 from the germline V gene are MNHEY and SVGAGI. The CDR3 nucleotides read TGTGCCAGCAAATCGGGGGACTCCTACGAGCAGTACTTC. Protein product: CASKSGDSYEQYF.

The chain recombines TRBV6-6 with TRBJ1-5, with D possibly being TRBD1 (5 bases). The CDR3 spans 14 residues. The germline CDR1 and CDR2 sequences are MNHNY and SVGAGI (reference sequence). Deletions cut 8 bases from V and 1 base from J, with 12 bases between. As DNA, the CDR3 is TGTGCCAGCGGTTCCCGGGGGAGCAATCAGCCCCAGCATTTT. It translates to CASGSRGSNQPQHF.

This clone was counted only a few times. The V gene is TRBV5-4, the J gene TRBJ1-1, with TRBD1 identical over 9 bases. The length of the CDR3 is 17 residues. Germline V gene lookup returns CDR1 SGHNT and CDR2 YYREEE (reference sequence). V lost 1 base and J lost 3; bases outside the gene matches: 10. CDR3 DNA sequence: TGTGCCAGCAGCTTGTCACAGGGGGCGCGGCTAGACACTGAAGCTTTCTTT. Translating it yields CASSLSQGARLDTEAFF.

The CDR3 region has the DNA TGTGCCACCAGTGATCCACCGGGGCAGCCCCAGCATTTT. Amino acids: CATSDPPGQPQHF. The chain combines TRBV24-1 with TRBJ1-5; D gene ambiguous. This CDR3 contains 13 residues. V lost 3 bases and J lost 7, with 9 bases in between. The germline CDR1 and CDR2 sequences are KGHDR and SFDVKD.

The rearrangement joins TRBV6-5 to TRBJ1-2, with a weak D call TRBD1 (5 bases). Per the germline V gene, CDR1 is MNHEY and CDR2 is SVGAGI. V was clipped by 8 bases and J by 4 bases, with 14 bases between them. The CDR3 contains 13 residues. This CDR3 reads CASLRSGGYGYTF. The CDR3 coding sequence is TGTGCCAGCCTACGCTCCGGGGGCTATGGCTACACCTTC.

The J gene is TRBJ2-5, the V gene TRBV6-5, with 9 bases matching TRBD2. The CDR3 consists of 15 residues. Germline CDR1 MNHEY, CDR2 SVGAGI. Unmatched junction bases numbered 3, after V lost 2 bases and J lost 2 bases. Here the CDR3 reads CASSYGLAGQETQYF. In DNA, the CDR3 is TGTGCCAGCAGTTACGGGCTAGCGGGGCAAGAGACCCAGTACTTC.

Notes on this clone: This specimen includes other DNA sequences encoding the same CDR3. The rearrangement links TRBV5-1 to TRBJ2-5; D uncertain. There are 11 residues in the CDR3. The ends were cut back, 3 bases at V and 2 bases at J, with 2 bases in the middle. From germline, CDR1 is SGHRS and CDR2 YFSETQ. The CDR3 region is CASSSQETQYF. The CDR3 DNA reads TGCGCCAGCAGCTCACAAGAGACCCAGTACTTC.

V and J are TRBV27 and TRBJ1-1; tentative D call: TRBD1 (5 bases). The CDR3 runs 15 residues. The germline V gene encodes CDR1 MNHEY and CDR2 SMNVEV (reference sequence). Trimming pared 5 bases from V and 1 base from J, leaving 14 bases between. Here the CDR3 DNA reads TGTGCCAGCAGTCTATACAGGCGGGGGAACACTGAAGCTTTCTTT. Translating gives CASSLYRRGNTEAFF.

CDR3 loop: CASSYGTSAYEQYF. In DNA form, the CDR3 reads TGTGCCAGCAGTTACGGGACTAGCGCCTACGAGCAGTACTTC. V and J are TRBV6-2 or TRBV6-3 and TRBJ2-7, with 10 bases identical to TRBD2. CDR1 and CDR2 from the germline V gene are MNHEY and SVGEGT. V trimming: 2 bases; J trimming: 2 bases; junction bases outside the gene matches: 0. This CDR3 is 14 amino acids long.

CDR3 in amino acids: CASSYGAGENYGYTF. The CDR3 DNA is TGTGCCAGCAGTTACGGGGCAGGGGAGAACTATGGCTACACCTTC. The chain is built from TRBV6-6 and TRBJ1-2, with D tentatively TRBD1 (6 bases). This CDR3 contains 15 residues. From germline, CDR1 is MNHNY and CDR2 SVGAGI (reference sequence). V was shortened by 2 bases and J by 2 bases, with 12 bases between the two germline ends.

The chain combines TRBV9 with TRBJ2-1; D is perhaps TRBD2 (5 bases). Trimming took 1 base from V and 0 from J, leaving 8 bases between them. CDR3 length: 15 residues. The germline gives CDR1 SGDLS, CDR2 YYNGEE. The CDR3 DNA follows: TGTGCCAGCAGCGTATTCGGGGTCTCCTACAATGAGCAGTTCTTC. The encoded protein is CASSVFGVSYNEQFF.

The chain joins TRBV10-3 to TRBJ1-1, with 7 nucleotides matching TRBD1. The CDR3 extends over 14 amino acids. The V and J ends lost 0 bases and 4 bases, in that order; junction bases with no gene match: 2. CDR1 and CDR2 (germline): ENHRY, SYGVKD. The CDR3 region is CAISESGGSTEAFF. CDR3 nucleotides: TGTGCCATCAGTGAGTCAGGGGGCTCCACTGAAGCTTTCTTT.

The chain employs TRBV5-1 and TRBJ1-2, with D tentatively TRBD1 (6 bases). This CDR3 comprises 12 residues. The germline CDR1 and CDR2 sequences are SGHRS and YFSETQ. Trimming took off 4 bases at V and 4 bases at J, with 8 bases between the two ends. CDR3 coding DNA: TGCGCCAGCAGCACGGACAGCTATGGCTACACCTTC. Its translation: CASSTDSYGYTF.